Detailed here is one T cell receptor beta chain. The source of the sample is a study of blood T cell repertoires in COVID-19. Study overall: Acute and convalescent COVID-19 samples came from the United States, Italy and Spain. Sources were T cells, B-cell-depleted T cells, or PBMCs; the material itself was cDNA or gDNA.

The CDR3 runs to 18 residues. The germline CDR1 and CDR2 sequences are LNHDA and SQIVND (reference sequence). V shed 1 base and J 2 bases; nucleotides not matched to a gene: 9. Original methodology: By means of reference gene primer amplification, nucleated cell counts were estimated. The data were produced by immunoSEQ multiplex PCR, yet TCRdb's version contains in-frame clones alone and is incomplete. V and J calls and clone size are copied from that table; D and trimming were computed from the DNA. In the table there are 31,000 or so clones, around 90% of which are singletons. V gene TRBV19 combines with J gene TRBJ2-3; 10 bases align to TRBD2. The TCR was taken from a man between 60 and 75 years old with active COVID-19. Sequences were obtained from peripheral blood. CDR3 protein: CASSIVHLSGGATDTQYF. The CDR3 coding sequence is TGTGCCAGTAGTATAGTCCATCTGAGCGGGGGGGCCACAGATACGCAGTATTTT.